The 22 T cell receptor beta chains below come from one sample, sequenced in a study of cytomegalovirus exposure and HLA in healthy donors. Primers for the PCR totalled 60 Vbeta and 13 Jbeta. TCRdb's copy holds only in-frame clones and misses some; the assay was immunoSEQ multiplex PCR. The sample includes 100,000 to 150,000 clones, about 80% of them seen just once. The specimen was PBMCs. All receptors come from a man aged 30 to 39 in good health and CMV-seronegative.

The gene calls are TRBV5-1 and TRBJ2-3, with 7 nucleotides matching TRBD2. Germline-derived CDR1 and CDR2 are SGHRS and YFSETQ. The V and J ends lost 0 bases and 2 bases, in that order; junction bases with no gene match: 9. This CDR3 has 17 residues. The CDR3 spells CASSLGLLAEATDTQYF. The CDR3 region has the DNA TGCGCCAGCAGCTTGGGTCTTCTAGCGGAAGCCACAGATACGCAGTATTTT. The variable domain in full, completed from reference TRBV5-1 and TRBJ2-3, reads KAGVTQTPRYLIKTRGQQVTLSCSPISGHRSVSWYQQTPGQGLQFLFEYFSETQRNKGNFPGRFSGRQFSNSRSEMNVSTLELGDSALYLCASSLGLLAEATDTQYFGPGTRLTVL.

CDR3 in DNA: TGTGCCAGCAGCACCCCAGGCACTGAAGCTTTCTTT. The encoded protein is CASSTPGTEAFF. The V gene is TRBV7-8, the J gene TRBJ1-1; D not resolved. The CDR3 totals 12 residues. Trimming stripped 5 bases from V and 4 bases from J, with 8 bases between. In germline, CDR1 is SGHVS, CDR2 FQNEAQ.

This chain links TRBV4-1 with TRBJ2-7; TRBD2 aligns across 7 bases. The J segment lost 1 base and the V segment lost 4 bases, leaving 4 bases of the junction unmatched. Germline V gives CDR1 MGHRA, CDR2 YSYEKL. The CDR3 contains 14 residues. CDR3 in DNA: TGCGCCAGCAGCCTGGGACTACTATCCTACGAGCAGTACTTC. Protein sequence: CASSLGLLSYEQYF.

The J gene is TRBJ2-5, the V gene TRBV19; TRBD1 matches 7 bases. J lost 5 bases, V lost 5 bases, and 8 bases had no gene match. This CDR3 comprises 14 residues. Germline CDR1 LNHDA, CDR2 SQIVND (reference sequence). This chain's CDR3 is CASSEGQPLETQYF. The CDR3 DNA is TGTGCCAGTAGTGAGGGACAGCCCCTGGAGACCCAGTACTTC.

The count of this clone is one. The V and J genes are TRBV29-1 and TRBJ2-3; D not resolved. There are 13 residues in the CDR3. Between the trimmed V and J ends, which lost 4 bases and 0 bases, there was a span of 8 bases. Germline lookup yields CDR1 SQVTM and CDR2 ANQGSEA. The CDR3 region has the DNA TGCAGCGTTGGTAGTCGGAGCACAGATACGCAGTATTTT. As protein: CSVGSRSTDTQYF.

The gene calls are TRBV19 and TRBJ1-4, with a possible D match to TRBD1 (5 bases). V was pared by 0 bases and J by 8 bases, with 22 bases between. Germline V lookup: CDR1 LNHDA, CDR2 SQIVND (reference sequence). CDR3 length: 18 amino acids. CDR3 residues: CASSIDTIVGGLGEKLFF. In DNA, the CDR3 is TGTGCCAGTAGTATAGATACCATCGTCGGGGGTCTGGGGGAAAAACTGTTTTTT.

Concerning this clone itself: The junction shows a germline mismatch at one end, possibly a read error. The chain links TRBV7-7 to TRBJ2-5; tentatively, D is TRBD2 (5 bases). This CDR3 comprises 17 residues. The germline V gene encodes CDR1 SSHAT and CDR2 FNYEAQ (reference sequence). The CDR3 DNA sequence: TGTGCTAGCAGCTTAGTCGAGGGCCAGGATCTAAAAGAGACCCAGTACTTC. Protein: CASSLVEGQDLKETQYF.

The table lists this clone with a count of one. The gene calls are TRBV21-1 and TRBJ1-2. TRBV21-1 is flagged as a pseudogene. The CDR3 spans 14 residues. The CDR3 DNA follows: TGTGCCAGCAGCGCGGGGGGGCCCAACTATGGCTACACCTTC. Translated: CASSAGGPNYGYTF.

The V call is TRBV29-1, the J call TRBJ2-2; 10 positions agree with TRBD2. The CDR3 spans 18 residues. Germline V gene data show CDR1 as SQVTM and CDR2 as ANQGSEA. V trimming: 0 bases; J trimming: 0 bases; junction bases outside the gene matches: 7. As DNA, the CDR3 is TGCAGCGTTGAAGATCCTCTAGCGGGAGAAACGAACACCGGGGAGCTGTTTTTT. This encodes CSVEDPLAGETNTGELFF.

The CDR3 here is CASSEGAVLVEQYF. In nucleotides, the CDR3 is TGTGCCAGCAGTGAGGGGGCGGTCTTAGTAGAGCAGTACTTC. The rearrangement uses TRBV2 and TRBJ2-7; perhaps TRBD1 as D (6 bases). CDR3 length: 14 residues. CDR1 and CDR2 (germline): SNHLY, FYNNEI. Trimming shortened V by 3 bases and J by 7 bases, and 16 bases separated the two germline ends.

J is TRBJ1-1 and V is TRBV19, with 7 bases that match TRBD1. After removal of 10 bases from V and 4 bases from J, the junction contained 6 bases not matched to a gene. The germline CDR1 and CDR2 sequences are LNHDA and SQIVND (reference sequence). This CDR3 has 12 amino acids. CDR3 in amino acids: CATTQGSTEAFF. The CDR3 coding sequence is TGTGCCACAACACAGGGGAGCACTGAAGCTTTCTTT.

The rearrangement links TRBV29-1 to TRBJ2-1, with TRBD2 matching 11 bases. The CDR3 is made up of 15 amino acids. The V gene's germline CDR1 is SQVTM and CDR2 ANQGSEA. V trimming: 6 bases; J trimming: 6 bases; junction bases outside the gene matches: 10. As DNA, the CDR3 is TGCAGCGTCCCGGGGTTAGCGGGAGGGCCCAATGAGCAGTTCTTC. Translation: CSVPGLAGGPNEQFF.

This clone was seen a few times. V gene TRBV9 combines with J gene TRBJ2-5; D is unresolved. Germline V lookup: CDR1 SGDLS, CDR2 YYNGEE. The CDR3 runs 14 residues. Trimming shortened V by 4 bases and J by 1 base, and 11 bases separated the two germline ends. CDR3 DNA: TGTGCCAGCAGCTCAGGCCACAGCCAAGAGACCCAGTACTTC. It codes for CASSSGHSQETQYF.

The gene calls are TRBV13 and TRBJ1-1, with 10 positions matching TRBD1. CDR3 length: 15 amino acids. Germline V gene data show CDR1 as PRHDT and CDR2 as FYEKMQ (reference sequence). Trimming removed 10 bases from V and 1 base from J; junction bases left unmatched: 9. As DNA, the CDR3 is TGTGCCAACCGGGACAGGGGATATGGGAACACTGAAGCTTTCTTT. Protein product: CANRDRGYGNTEAFF.

The chain joins TRBV19 to TRBJ1-4; unclear D gene. The CDR3 contains 16 residues. V was trimmed by 4 bases and J by 5 bases, leaving 17 bases between them. CDR1 and CDR2 from the germline V gene are LNHDA and SQIVND (reference sequence). CDR3 region: CASSSHTGVVNEKLFF. DNA for the CDR3: TGTGCCAGTAGTAGCCACACCGGGGTAGTGAATGAAAAACTGTTTTTT.

The genes are TRBV27 and TRBJ2-7, with TRBD2 matching over 11 bases. CDR1 is MNHEY, CDR2 SMNVEV, per germline (reference sequence). The CDR3 runs to 17 residues. The ends lost 2 bases at V and 3 bases at J; junction bases unmatched: 9. DNA for the CDR3: TGTGCCAGCAGTTTAATTTACACGACTAGCGGGAACTACGAGCAGTACTTC. It translates to CASSLIYTTSGNYEQYF.

This clone has only one observation. One end of the junction does not line up with germline, which may come from a read error. The chain employs TRBV28 and TRBJ1-5, with D perhaps TRBD1 (6 bases). Per the germline V gene, CDR1 is MDHEN and CDR2 is SYDVKM. The length of the CDR3 is 14 residues. This CDR3 is CASSLEQGNQPQNF. CDR3 sequence (DNA): TGTGCCAGCAGTTTAGAACAGGGAAATCAGCCCCAGAATTTT.

Only one count was recorded for this clone. CDR3 DNA: TGCGCCAGCAGTCAAAGAAGATGTAAGGTCGGCCGGACAGACGATATGAACACTGAAGCTTTCTTT. Protein: CASSQRRCKVGRTDDMNTEAFF. The V and J genes are TRBV23-1 and TRBJ1-1; TRBD1 is a possible D gene (6 bases). TRBV23-1 carries the ORF label, with uncertain function. V dropped 2 bases and J dropped 0 bases, with 31 bases sitting between them. This CDR3 has 22 residues.

The DNA of the CDR3 is TGCGCCAGCAGCCCCGTAATCGGGTCAAATGAGCAGTTCTTC. Translated: CASSPVIGSNEQFF. The genes are TRBV4-1 and TRBJ2-1, with no clear D. CDR1 and CDR2 (germline): MGHRA, YSYEKL. The V and J ends lost 4 bases and 7 bases respectively, with 14 bases between them. The CDR3 is 14 amino acids.

This clone was picked up one time. The V call is TRBV10-3, the J call TRBJ2-1; TRBD1 agrees at 7 bases. The V gene's germline CDR1 is ENHRY and CDR2 SYGVKD. V was clipped by 7 bases and J by 4 bases; unmatched bases: 10. The CDR3 totals 15 residues. Written as DNA, the CDR3 is TGTGCCATCATGAACACGGACAGGAATTACAATGAGCAGTTCTTC. It yields the protein CAIMNTDRNYNEQFF.

This rearrangement joins TRBV10-1 to TRBJ2-3; weak D call: TRBD1 (6 bases). V lost 8 bases to trimming and J lost 2 bases, with 20 bases between them. Germline CDR1 and CDR2: WNHNN and SYGVQD (reference sequence). The CDR3 is made up of 16 amino acids. CDR3 region: CASSYAGDGPTDTQYF. DNA of the CDR3: TGCGCCAGCTCTTACGCAGGGGATGGACCCACAGATACGCAGTATTTT.

The V gene is TRBV2, the J gene TRBJ1-3; a weak D match, TRBD1 (6 bases). Trimming left V 3 bases short and J 1 base short, with 7 bases between. Germline V gives CDR1 SNHLY, CDR2 FYNNEI. This CDR3 has 14 amino acids. CDR3 amino acids: CASSEGTSGNTIYF. The CDR3 DNA follows: TGTGCCAGCAGTGAGGGGACATCTGGAAACACCATATATTTT.